The clone carrying this TCR beta chain was seen a single time. The CDR3 sequence is 18 residues long. Looked up from germline, CDR1 is SGHNT and CDR2 is YYREEE (reference sequence). V shed 0 bases and J 0 bases; nucleotides not matched to a gene: 10. The data belong to a study of PD-L1 blockade in urothelial cancer. Study in general: From 2014, patients received atezolizumab, given as 1,200 mg intravenously every 3 weeks. In the patient group, about 90% of the roughly 29 were males with bladder-origin urothelial cancer. Among blood samples, the median T cell count was 130,000 to 150,000.

Patients presented with locally advanced or metastatic urothelial carcinoma. Method: immunoSEQ multiplex PCR; TCRdb's copy keeps in-frame clones and lacks some. The sample contains fewer than 40,000 clones, around nine tenths of which appear only once. This TCR was recovered from a man aged 70 or older with urothelial cancer. This specimen was PBMCs, taken around atezolizumab (anti-PD-L1) treatment. The rearrangement joins TRBV5-4 to TRBJ2-3; TRBD2 aligns across 7 bases. The CDR3 DNA reads as TGTGCCAGCAGCTTGGAGCTAAGCGGGACCCTCAGCACAGATACGCAGTATTTT. It encodes CASSLELSGTLSTDTQYF. Combining the CDR3 with reference TRBV5-4 and TRBJ2-3 gives the whole variable domain ETGVTQSPTHLIKTRGQQVTLRCSSQSGHNTVSWYQQALGQGPQFIFQYYREEENGRGNFPPRFSGLQFPNYSSELNVNALELDDSALYLCASSLELSGTLSTDTQYFGPGTRLTVL.